The rows below give T cell receptor beta chains drawn from one sample of a study of cytomegalovirus exposure and HLA in healthy donors. Profiling relied on immunoSEQ multiplex PCR, and the TCRdb table lists in-frame clones only, not all of them. The sample shows over 80,000 clones, roughly 63% of them seen only once. The sequencing input was PBMCs. These receptor sequences come from a boy between 5 and 17 years old in good health and CMV-seropositive. CDR3s include the opening cysteine and the closing phenylalanine or tryptophan. The D gene is left open where the match is weak. Size is stated for part of the rows, as once, few or many counts, or as a class when the clone is expanded.

v_gene	j_gene	d_gene	abundance	CDR3nt	CDR3aa
TRBV19	TRBJ1-5	NA	NA	TGTGCCAGTAGTATCAGACAAGAAACAAATCAGCCCCAGCATTTT	CASSIRQETNQPQHF
TRBV19	TRBJ2-5	TRBD2	NA	TGTGCCAGTAGTATAGGCAGGAGCGGGGGGGCGGATGAGACCCAGTACTTC	CASSIGRSGGADETQYF
TRBV2	TRBJ1-6	NA	few	TGTGCCAGCAGGTTGGGAGATTCACCCCTCAACTTT	CASRLGDSPLNF
TRBV5-4	TRBJ1-1	NA	NA	TGTGCCAGCAGCTCCGAGACAGGCAGGCAGGCTGAAGCTTTCTTT	CASSSETGRQAEAFF
TRBV6-5	TRBJ1-5	NA	few	TGTGCCAGCACCAACGGGAATCAGCCCCAGCATTTT	CASTNGNQPQHF
TRBV11-2	TRBJ2-5	TRBD1	NA	TGTGCCAGCAGCTGGACAGGGACCTTCATAAGGGAGACCCAGTACTTC	CASSWTGTFIRETQYF
TRBV7-9	TRBJ2-7	NA	NA	TGTGCCAGCAGCTTATTTAGCGAGCAGTACTTC	CASSLFSEQYF
TRBV29-1	TRBJ2-2	NA	NA	TGCAGCGTGATTGGACAGACGAACACCGGGGAGCTGTTTTTT	CSVIGQTNTGELFF
TRBV6-5	TRBJ1-1	TRBD1	NA	TGTGCCAGCTGGCGTGGACAGGGTAGTACTGAAGCTTTCTTT	CASWRGQGSTEAFF
TRBV9	TRBJ1-6	TRBD1	NA	TGTGCCAGCAGCGAGACAGGGGGCAATAATTCACCCCTCCACTTT	CASSETGGNNSPLHF
TRBV7-2	TRBJ2-2	NA	NA	TGTGCCAGCAGCCCCTGGACAGAAGGCACCGGGGAGCTGTTTTTT	CASSPWTEGTGELFF
TRBV5-1	TRBJ1-2	TRBD1	NA	TGCGCCAGCAGCTTGGCAGGGGGTCGGGACTATGGCTACACCTTC	CASSLAGGRDYGYTF
TRBV9	TRBJ2-2	NA	once	TGTGCCAGCAGCGCGGACAGCCCTCAGGACACCGGGGAGCTGTTTTTT	CASSADSPQDTGELFF
TRBV4-1	TRBJ1-2	NA	few	TGCGCCAGCAGCCAAGAGGGCAGACGCTATGGCTACACCTTC	CASSQEGRRYGYTF
TRBV2	TRBJ1-5	NA	once	TGTGCCAGCAGTGAAGTCCGCCTCCCGGGCAATCAGCCCCAGCATTTT	CASSEVRLPGNQPQHF
TRBV6-1	TRBJ2-7	NA	few	TGTGCCAGCAGTGAAGCGGTGGCCCGTAGTAAAGGGGGCGAGCAGTACTTC	CASSEAVARSKGGEQYF
TRBV21-1	TRBJ2-7	NA	NA	TGTGCCAGCAGGGATGAGGGACTAGCGGGAGGGCCCGTACGAGAGCAGTACTTC	CASRDEGLAGGPVREQYF
TRBV9	TRBJ2-1	TRBD1	NA	TGTGCCAGCAGCAATCGACAGGGATGGAATGAGCAGTTCTTC	CASSNRQGWNEQFF
TRBV6-1	TRBJ2-5	TRBD1	few	TGTGCCAGCAGGATGACAGGGCTAGAGACCCAGTACTTC	CASRMTGLETQYF
TRBV5-4	TRBJ2-2	TRBD2	NA	TGTGCCAGCAGTCCACTAGCGGGGGGTTTGAACACCGGGGAGCTGTTTTTT	CASSPLAGGLNTGELFF
TRBV5-1	TRBJ2-3	NA	once	TGCGCCAGCAGCTTGATATCCACAGATACGCAGTATTTT	CASSLISTDTQYF
TRBV4-3	TRBJ1-1	TRBD1	NA	TGCGCCAGCGCCCTGGTTGGCAGGGGGACTGAAGCTTTCTTT	CASALVGRGTEAFF
TRBV5-1	TRBJ2-3	TRBD1	NA	TGCGCCAGCAGCTACGACAGGGGCGGGTCGAGAGATACGCAGTATTTT	CASSYDRGGSRDTQYF
TRBV2	TRBJ1-2	NA	NA	TGTGCCAGCCACAAAGAGGCTAACTATGGCTACACCTTC	CASHKEANYGYTF
TRBV4-1	TRBJ2-2	NA	few	TGCGCCAGCAGCCACCTGAAGGGGAGGACCCCCGGGGAGCTGTTTTTT	CASSHLKGRTPGELFF
TRBV30	TRBJ2-7	TRBD2	NA	TGTGCCTGGAGTGCGGGACTAGCGTACGACGAGCAGTACTTC	CAWSAGLAYDEQYF
TRBV7-5	TRBJ1-2	NA	once	TGTGTCAGAAGCTTACAGGGGGCGTATGGCTACACCTTC	CVRSLQGAYGYTF
TRBV29-1	TRBJ1-1	NA	NA	TGCAGCGTCCTGACGGACATGAGGACTGAAGCTTTCTTT	CSVLTDMRTEAFF
TRBV7-9	TRBJ2-7	NA	NA	TGTGCCAGCAGCCCATACACAGGCGAGCAGTACTTC	CASSPYTGEQYF
TRBV12-2	TRBJ1-2	NA	NA	TGTGCAGGAAAAACAAGGTGGCAGGGGGTGTACTATGGCTACACCTTC	CAGKTRWQGVYYGYTF
TRBV5-6	TRBJ1-2	TRBD1	once	TGTGCCAGCAGCTCGACAGGGGTCTATGGCTACACCTTC	CASSSTGVYGYTF
TRBV5-1	TRBJ2-7	NA	few	TGCGCCAGCAGCGCGCAAACAGGTCCCACCTACGAGCAGTACTTC	CASSAQTGPTYEQYF
TRBV6-1	TRBJ1-6	NA	NA	TGTGCCAGCAGTCTTCGTAGCGGGAATTCACCCCTCCACTTT	CASSLRSGNSPLHF
TRBV6-5	TRBJ2-7	TRBD1	NA	TGTGCCAGCAGAAGAGGGACAGGGGGCGAGCAGTACTTC	CASRRGTGGEQYF
TRBV4-1	TRBJ1-2	NA	NA	TGCGCCAGCAGCCAAGCGAATCTAGGGGGGGCGAATGGCTACACCTTC	CASSQANLGGANGYTF